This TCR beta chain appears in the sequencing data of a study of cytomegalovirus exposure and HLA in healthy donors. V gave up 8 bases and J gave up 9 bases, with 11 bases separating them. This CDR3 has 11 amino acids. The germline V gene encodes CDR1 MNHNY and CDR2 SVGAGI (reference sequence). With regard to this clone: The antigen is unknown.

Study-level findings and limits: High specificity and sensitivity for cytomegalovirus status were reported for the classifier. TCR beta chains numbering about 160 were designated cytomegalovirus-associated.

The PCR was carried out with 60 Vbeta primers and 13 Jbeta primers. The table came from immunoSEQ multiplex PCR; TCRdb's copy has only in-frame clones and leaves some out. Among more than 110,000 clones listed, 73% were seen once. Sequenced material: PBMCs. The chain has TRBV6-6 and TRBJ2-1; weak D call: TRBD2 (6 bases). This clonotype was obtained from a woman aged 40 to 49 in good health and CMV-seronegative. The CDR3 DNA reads TGTGCCAGCTGGGGGAGGAGTGAGCAGTTCTTC. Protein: CASWGRSEQFF.